The sequence of this TCR beta chain was determined in a study of blood T cell repertoires in COVID-19. Study-wide background: Sample material is recorded as cDNA or gDNA derived from T cells, B-cell-depleted T cells, or PBMCs.

Followed longitudinally, the Seattle patients had been enrolled during active infection. Clones were sequenced by immunoSEQ multiplex PCR, and TCRdb holds only the in-frame ones, with some missing. The sample holds around 310,000 clones, around 91% seen once. This CDR3 has 16 amino acids. Losses at the gene ends were 0 bases for V and 1 base for J; bases not matched to a gene: 4. The germline V gene encodes CDR1 SGHTA and CDR2 FQGNSA. The receptor comes from a woman between 40 and 50 years old with COVID-19, enrolled during active disease. Sequencing was performed on peripheral blood. J is TRBJ2-3 and V is TRBV7-2, with 7 bases fitting TRBD2. The CDR3 protein is CASSLALAGGTDTQYF. DNA of the CDR3: TGTGCCAGCAGCTTAGCGCTGGCGGGGGGCACAGATACGCAGTATTTT.